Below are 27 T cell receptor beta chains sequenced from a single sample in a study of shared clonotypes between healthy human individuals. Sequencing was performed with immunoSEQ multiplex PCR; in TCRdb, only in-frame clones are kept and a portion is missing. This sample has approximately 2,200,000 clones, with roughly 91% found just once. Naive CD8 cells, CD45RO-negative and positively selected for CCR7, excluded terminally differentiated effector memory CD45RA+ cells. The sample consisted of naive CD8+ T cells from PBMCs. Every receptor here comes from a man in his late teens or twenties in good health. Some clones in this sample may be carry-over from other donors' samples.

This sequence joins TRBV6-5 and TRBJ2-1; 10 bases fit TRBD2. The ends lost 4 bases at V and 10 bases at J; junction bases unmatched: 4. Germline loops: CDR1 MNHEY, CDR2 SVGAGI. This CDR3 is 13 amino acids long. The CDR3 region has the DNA TGTGCCAGCAGTTTCCGGACTAGCGGCGAGCAGTTCTTC. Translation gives CASSFRTSGEQFF.

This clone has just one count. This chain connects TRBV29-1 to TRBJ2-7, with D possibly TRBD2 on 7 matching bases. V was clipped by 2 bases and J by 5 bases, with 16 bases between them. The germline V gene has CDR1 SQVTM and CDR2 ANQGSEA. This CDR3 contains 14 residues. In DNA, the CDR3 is TGCAGCGTTGAAAAGCGGGGCAGGGGCCACGAGCAGTACTTC. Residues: CSVEKRGRGHEQYF.

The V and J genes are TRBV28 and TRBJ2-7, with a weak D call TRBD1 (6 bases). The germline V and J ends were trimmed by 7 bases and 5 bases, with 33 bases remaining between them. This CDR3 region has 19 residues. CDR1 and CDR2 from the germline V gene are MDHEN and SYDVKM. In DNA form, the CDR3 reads TGTGCCAGCACCTTTCACGACAGGAAAAAGGGATCTCTGGATGACGAGCAGTACTTC. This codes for CASTFHDRKKGSLDDEQYF.

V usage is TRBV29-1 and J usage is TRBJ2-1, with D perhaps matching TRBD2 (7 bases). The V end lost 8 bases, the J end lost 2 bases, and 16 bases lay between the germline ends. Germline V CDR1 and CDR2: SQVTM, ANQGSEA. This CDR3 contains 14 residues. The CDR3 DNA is TGCAGCTCAAAAGGGGGGGCGGCCTACAATGAGCAGTTCTTC. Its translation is CSSKGGAAYNEQFF.

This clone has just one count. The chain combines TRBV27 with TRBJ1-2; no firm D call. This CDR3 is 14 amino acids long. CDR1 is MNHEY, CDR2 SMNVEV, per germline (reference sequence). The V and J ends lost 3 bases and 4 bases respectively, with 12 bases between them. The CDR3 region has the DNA TGTGCCAGCAGTTTTTTGAGTTCCGGCTATGGCTACACCTTC. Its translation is CASSFLSSGYGYTF.

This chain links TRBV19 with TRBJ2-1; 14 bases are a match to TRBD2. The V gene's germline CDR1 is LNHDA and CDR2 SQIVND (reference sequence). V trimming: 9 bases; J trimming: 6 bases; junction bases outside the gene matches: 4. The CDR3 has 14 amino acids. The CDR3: CASQTSGRVNEQFF. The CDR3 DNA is TGTGCCAGCCAGACTAGCGGGAGGGTCAATGAGCAGTTCTTC.

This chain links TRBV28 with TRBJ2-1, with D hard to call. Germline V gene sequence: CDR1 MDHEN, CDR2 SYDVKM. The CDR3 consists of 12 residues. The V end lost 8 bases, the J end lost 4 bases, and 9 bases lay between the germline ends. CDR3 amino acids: CASGRAYNEQFF. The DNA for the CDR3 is TGTGCCAGCGGACGGGCGTACAATGAGCAGTTCTTC.

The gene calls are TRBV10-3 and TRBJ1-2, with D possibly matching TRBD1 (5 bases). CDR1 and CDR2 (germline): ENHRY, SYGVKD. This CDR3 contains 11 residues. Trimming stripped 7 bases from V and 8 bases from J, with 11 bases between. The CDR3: CAITQGNGYTF. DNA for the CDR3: TGTGCCATCACCCAGGGAAACGGCTACACCTTC.

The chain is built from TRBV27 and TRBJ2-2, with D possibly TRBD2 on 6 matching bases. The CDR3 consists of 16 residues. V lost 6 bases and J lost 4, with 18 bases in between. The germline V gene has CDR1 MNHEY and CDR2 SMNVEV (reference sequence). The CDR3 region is CASSYLEGLSTGELFF. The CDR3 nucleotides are TGTGCCAGCAGCTACCTGGAGGGCCTCTCCACCGGGGAGCTGTTTTTT.

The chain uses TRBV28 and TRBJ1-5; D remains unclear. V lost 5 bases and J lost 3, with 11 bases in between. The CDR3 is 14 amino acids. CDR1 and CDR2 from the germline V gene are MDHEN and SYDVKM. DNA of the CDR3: TGTGCCAGCAGTGGCCGGGCCTCCAATCAGCCCCAGCATTTT. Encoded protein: CASSGRASNQPQHF. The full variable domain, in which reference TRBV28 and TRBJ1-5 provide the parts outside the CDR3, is DVKVTQSSRYLVKRTGEKVFLECVQDMDHENMFWYRQDPGLGLRLIYFSYDVKMKEKGDIPEGYSVSREKKERFSLILESASTNQTSMYLCASSGRASNQPQHFGDGTRLSIL.

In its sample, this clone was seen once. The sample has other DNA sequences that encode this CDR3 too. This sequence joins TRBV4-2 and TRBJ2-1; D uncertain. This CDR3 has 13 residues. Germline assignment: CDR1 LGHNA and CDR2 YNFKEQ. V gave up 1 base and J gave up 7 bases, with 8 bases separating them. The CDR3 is CASSQGLENEQFF. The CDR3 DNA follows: TGTGCCAGCAGCCAAGGGCTAGAGAATGAGCAGTTCTTC.

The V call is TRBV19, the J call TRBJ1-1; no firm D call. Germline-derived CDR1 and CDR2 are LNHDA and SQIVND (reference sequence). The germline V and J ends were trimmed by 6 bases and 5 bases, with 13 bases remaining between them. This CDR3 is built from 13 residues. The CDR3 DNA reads TGTGCCAGTAGCCGAGGGATTACTACTGAAGCTTTCTTT. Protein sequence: CASSRGITTEAFF.

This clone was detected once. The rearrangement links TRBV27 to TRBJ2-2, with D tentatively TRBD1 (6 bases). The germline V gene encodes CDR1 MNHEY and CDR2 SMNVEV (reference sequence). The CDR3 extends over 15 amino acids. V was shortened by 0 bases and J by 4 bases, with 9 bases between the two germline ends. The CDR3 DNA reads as TGTGCCAGCAGTTTATCCGACAGGCCCACCGGGGAGCTGTTTTTT. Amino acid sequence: CASSLSDRPTGELFF.

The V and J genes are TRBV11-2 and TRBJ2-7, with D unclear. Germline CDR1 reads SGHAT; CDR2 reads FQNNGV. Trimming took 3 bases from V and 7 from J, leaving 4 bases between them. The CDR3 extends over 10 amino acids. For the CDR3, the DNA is TGTGCCAGCAGCTTTGGGGAGCAGTACTTC. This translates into CASSFGEQYF.

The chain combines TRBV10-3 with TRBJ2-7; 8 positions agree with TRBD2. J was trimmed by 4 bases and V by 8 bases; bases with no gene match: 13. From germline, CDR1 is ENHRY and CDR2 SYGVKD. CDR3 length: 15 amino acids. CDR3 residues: CAIQLSAGESYEQYF. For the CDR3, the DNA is TGTGCCATCCAGCTGTCAGCGGGAGAATCGTACGAGCAGTACTTC.

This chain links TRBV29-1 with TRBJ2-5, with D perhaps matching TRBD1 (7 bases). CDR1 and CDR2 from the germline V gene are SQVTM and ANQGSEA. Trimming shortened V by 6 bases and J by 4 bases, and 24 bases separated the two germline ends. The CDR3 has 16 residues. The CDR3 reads CSVDIIATGRGETQYF. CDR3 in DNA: TGCAGCGTCGACATTATCGCGACAGGGCGGGGAGAGACCCAGTACTTC.

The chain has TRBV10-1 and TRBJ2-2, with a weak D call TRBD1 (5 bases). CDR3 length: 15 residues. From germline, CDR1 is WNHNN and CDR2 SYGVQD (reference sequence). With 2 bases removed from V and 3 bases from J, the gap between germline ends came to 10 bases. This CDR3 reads CASSEAGSYTGELFF. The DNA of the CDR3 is TGCGCCAGCAGTGAGGCAGGGTCGTACACCGGGGAGCTGTTTTTT.

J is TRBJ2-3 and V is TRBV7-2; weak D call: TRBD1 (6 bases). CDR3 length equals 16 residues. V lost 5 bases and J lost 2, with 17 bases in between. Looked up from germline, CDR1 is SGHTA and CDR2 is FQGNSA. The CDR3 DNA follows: TGTGCCAGCAGCGCCAACAGGGTCACCTCCACAGATACGCAGTATTTT. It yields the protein CASSANRVTSTDTQYF.

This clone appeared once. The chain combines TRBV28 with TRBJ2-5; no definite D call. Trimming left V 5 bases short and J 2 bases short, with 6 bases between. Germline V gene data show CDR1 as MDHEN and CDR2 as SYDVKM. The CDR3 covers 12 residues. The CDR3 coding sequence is TGTGCCAGCAGTGACCCTCAAGAGACCCAGTACTTC. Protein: CASSDPQETQYF.

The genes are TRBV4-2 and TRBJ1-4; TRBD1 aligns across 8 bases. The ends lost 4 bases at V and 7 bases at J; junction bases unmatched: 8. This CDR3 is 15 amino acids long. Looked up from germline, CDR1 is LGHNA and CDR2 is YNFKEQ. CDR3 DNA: TGTGCCAGCAGCCCTGGACAGGGTACGGGTGAAAAACTGTTTTTT. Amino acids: CASSPGQGTGEKLFF.

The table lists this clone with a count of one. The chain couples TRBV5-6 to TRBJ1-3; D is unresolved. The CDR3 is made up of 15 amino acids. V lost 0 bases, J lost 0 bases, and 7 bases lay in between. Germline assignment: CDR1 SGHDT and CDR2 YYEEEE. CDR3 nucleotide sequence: TGTGCCAGCAGCTTGGACAGAAGCTCTGGAAACACCATATATTTT. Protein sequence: CASSLDRSSGNTIYF.

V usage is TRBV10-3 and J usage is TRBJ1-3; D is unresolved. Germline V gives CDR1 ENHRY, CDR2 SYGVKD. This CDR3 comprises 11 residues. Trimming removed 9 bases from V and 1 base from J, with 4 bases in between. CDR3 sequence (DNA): TGTGCCATGTTATCTGGAAACACCATATATTTT. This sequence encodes CAMLSGNTIYF.

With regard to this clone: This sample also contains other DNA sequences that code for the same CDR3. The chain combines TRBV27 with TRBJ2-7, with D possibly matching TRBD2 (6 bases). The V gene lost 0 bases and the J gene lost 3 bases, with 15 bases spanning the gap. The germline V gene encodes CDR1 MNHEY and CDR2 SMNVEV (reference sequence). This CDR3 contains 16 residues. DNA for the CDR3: TGTGCCAGCAGTTTATCGCCCGGGACTGGGTACTACGAGCAGTACTTC. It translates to CASSLSPGTGYYEQYF.

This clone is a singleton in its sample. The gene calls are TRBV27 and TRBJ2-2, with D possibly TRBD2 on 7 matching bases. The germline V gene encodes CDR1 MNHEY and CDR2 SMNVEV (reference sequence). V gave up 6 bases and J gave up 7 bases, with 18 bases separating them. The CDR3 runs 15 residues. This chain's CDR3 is CASSPGAGANGELFF. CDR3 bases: TGTGCCAGCAGCCCGGGGGCGGGAGCTAACGGGGAGCTGTTTTTT.

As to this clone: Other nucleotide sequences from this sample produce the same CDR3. The CDR3 DNA sequence: TGTGCCAGCAGTTTAGGCAGGGCGTCCTACAATGAGCAGTTCTTC. The encoded protein is CASSLGRASYNEQFF. The chain employs TRBV27 and TRBJ2-1, with D perhaps TRBD1 (5 bases). The CDR3 length is 15 residues. V was shortened by 2 bases and J by 1 base, with 9 bases between the two germline ends. The germline V gene encodes CDR1 MNHEY and CDR2 SMNVEV (reference sequence).

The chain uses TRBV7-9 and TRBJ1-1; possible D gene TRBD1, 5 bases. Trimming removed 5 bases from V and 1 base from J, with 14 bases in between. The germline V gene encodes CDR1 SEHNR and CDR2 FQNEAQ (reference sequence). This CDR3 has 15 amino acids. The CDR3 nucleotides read TGTGCCAGCAGCCCCCGCTCGGGGGAGAACACTGAAGCTTTCTTT. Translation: CASSPRSGENTEAFF. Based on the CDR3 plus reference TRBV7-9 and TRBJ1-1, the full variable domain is DTGVSQNPRHKITKRGQNVTFRCDPISEHNRLYWYRQTLGQGPEFLTYFQNEAQLEKSRLLSDRFSAERPKGSFSTLEIQRTEQGDSAMYLCASSPRSGENTEAFFGQGTRLTVV.

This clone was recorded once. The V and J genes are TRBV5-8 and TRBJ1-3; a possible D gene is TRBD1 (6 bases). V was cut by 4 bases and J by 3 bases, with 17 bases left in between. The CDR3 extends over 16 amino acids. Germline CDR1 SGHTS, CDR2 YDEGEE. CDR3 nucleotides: TGTGCCAGCAGCCTGAACCGACAGGCGGGTGGAAACACCATATATTTT. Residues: CASSLNRQAGGNTIYF.